This T cell receptor beta chain emerged from a study of T cell changes during pregnancy in multiple sclerosis. The CDR3 sequence is 16 residues long. The J segment lost 3 bases and the V segment lost 2 bases, leaving 1 base of the junction unmatched. Germline V gene sequence: CDR1 MDHEN, CDR2 SYDVKM. Only one count was recorded for this clone. Data came from immunoSEQ multiplex PCR; TCRdb stores just in-frame clones and leaves some out. Of about 50,000 clones in the sample, roughly 92% were seen once. The material sequenced was CD8+ T cells from peripheral blood mononuclear cells, taken before pregnancy. This clonotype originated in a female donor with multiple sclerosis, enrolled in a pregnancy study. The chain recombines TRBV28 with TRBJ2-6, with 10 positions matching TRBD1. In nucleotides, the CDR3 is TGTGCCAGCAGTTTAGGGACAGGGGATGGGGCCAACGTCCTGACTTTC. Protein: CASSLGTGDGANVLTF.